Listed below are T cell receptor beta chains from one sample, sequenced in a study of CXCR3-negative and CXCR3-positive naive CD8 T cells. TCRdb reprocessed the 5' RACE reads and stores each CDR3 protein as one record, lacking DNA. Here the sample table reports fewer than 80,000 distinct CDR3 sequences. What was sequenced was naive CXCR3- CD8+ T cells from blood. Receptor source: a human donor in good health. Some clones in this sample may be carry-over from other donors' samples. Each CDR3 is given with its conserved first and last residue. The order of the fields is J gene, V gene, CDR3 protein.

j_call: TRBJ2-3; v_call: TRBV3-1; cdr3_aa: CASSPPSGSVLDTQYF
j_call: TRBJ2-1; v_call: TRBV7-9; cdr3_aa: CASRRGGGEQFF
j_call: TRBJ2-4; v_call: TRBV7-6; cdr3_aa: CASSPYSGAGNIQYF
j_call: TRBJ2-7; v_call: TRBV20-1; cdr3_aa: CSAPGTGDLYEQYF
j_call: TRBJ2-7; v_call: TRBV13; cdr3_aa: CASSSVRDKSSYEQYF
j_call: TRBJ1-2; v_call: TRBV28; cdr3_aa: CASSLYGENYGYTF
j_call: TRBJ2-1; v_call: TRBV27; cdr3_aa: CASSWGLAHNEQFF
j_call: TRBJ2-1; v_call: TRBV5-1; cdr3_aa: CASTIAGYNEQFF
j_call: TRBJ1-1; v_call: TRBV5-4; cdr3_aa: CVRGELGTEAFF
j_call: TRBJ2-7; v_call: TRBV7-6; cdr3_aa: CASSEEGEGYEQYF
j_call: TRBJ1-1; v_call: TRBV3-1; cdr3_aa: CASSQWEGAEAFF
j_call: TRBJ2-3; v_call: TRBV21-1; cdr3_aa: CASTEGLAGSDTQYF
j_call: TRBJ1-1; v_call: TRBV7-9; cdr3_aa: CASGKTDTEAFF
j_call: TRBJ1-2; v_call: TRBV14; cdr3_aa: CASSLRSAALNYGYTF
j_call: TRBJ2-1; v_call: TRBV4-3; cdr3_aa: CASSQDPGTNSYNEQFF
j_call: TRBJ2-7; v_call: TRBV12-3/TRBV12-4; cdr3_aa: CASSFRDSSSYEQYF
j_call: TRBJ2-1; v_call: TRBV29-1; cdr3_aa: CRGEGPYNEQFF
j_call: TRBJ2-4; v_call: TRBV7-9; cdr3_aa: CASAAAGVNIQYF
j_call: TRBJ2-1; v_call: TRBV5-5; cdr3_aa: CASSLGGWGNEQFF
j_call: TRBJ2-7; v_call: TRBV28; cdr3_aa: CASRIPSSYEQYF
j_call: TRBJ2-2; v_call: TRBV4-1; cdr3_aa: CASSPGVRSTGELFF
j_call: TRBJ2-3; v_call: TRBV27; cdr3_aa: CTSSLSLGQLVTDTQYF
j_call: TRBJ2-1; v_call: TRBV15; cdr3_aa: CATSIYRDNGNEQFF
j_call: TRBJ1-2; v_call: TRBV20-1; cdr3_aa: CSARNRDSPNYGYTF
j_call: TRBJ2-7; v_call: TRBV7-9; cdr3_aa: CASSAGGLEDYEQYF
j_call: TRBJ2-1; v_call: TRBV9; cdr3_aa: CASSVGINEQFF
j_call: TRBJ2-7; v_call: TRBV5-6; cdr3_aa: CASSGEDSSYERYF
j_call: TRBJ1-1; v_call: TRBV20-1; cdr3_aa: CSARDVGSHTEAFF
j_call: TRBJ2-2; v_call: TRBV29-1; cdr3_aa: CSVEDIGGELFF
j_call: TRBJ2-5; v_call: TRBV27; cdr3_aa: CASRDLVLPATQYF
j_call: TRBJ2-7; v_call: TRBV6-2/TRBV6-3; cdr3_aa: CASSYSQTGLSEQYF
j_call: TRBJ2-7; v_call: TRBV15; cdr3_aa: CASSSEGGTPYEQYF
j_call: TRBJ2-5; v_call: TRBV5-5; cdr3_aa: CACRDWAGGQETQYF
j_call: TRBJ2-7; v_call: TRBV3-1; cdr3_aa: CASSQEGGDSPYEQYF
j_call: TRBJ2-1; v_call: TRBV12-3/TRBV12-4; cdr3_aa: CASSFKAAVYNEQFF
j_call: TRBJ1-1; v_call: TRBV29-1; cdr3_aa: CSPKRGTEAFF